The 8 T cell receptor beta chains given below trace back to one sample, sequenced in a study of response to subunit inactivated influenza vaccine. TCRdb ran MiXCR on the RT-PCR reads and lists one entry per CDR3 protein. This sample has roughly 500,000 distinct CDR3 sequences; under 30% occur once, and the top ten carry approximately 3%. The same sample was also used in a study of T cells expressing NK-cell markers. That paper adds: Libraries used 5'RACE template switching adding universal primer site and UMIs.

The sequenced sample was CD4+ T cells sorted from PBMCs, obtained 11 to 12 days after vaccination. These TCRs come from a man over 45 who received an inactivated influenza vaccine.

The chain links TRBV28 to TRBJ1-1, with D possibly matching TRBD1 (6 bases). CDR3 size: 14 residues. Trimming left V 7 bases short and J 4 bases short, with 16 bases between. Per germline, CDR1 MDHEN and CDR2 SYDVKM. In DNA form, the CDR3 reads TGTGCCAGCATAGTCGGGGGCATGGGCACTGAAGCTTTCTTT. It encodes CASIVGGMGTEAFF.

The gene calls are TRBV28 and TRBJ2-5, with D unclear. Germline V gives CDR1 MDHEN, CDR2 SYDVKM. V was pared by 5 bases and J by 2 bases, with 15 bases between. The CDR3 spans 15 residues. CDR3 DNA: TGTGCCAGCAGTCCGTCGTCGGGCAGACAAGAGACCCAGTACTTC. Its protein product is CASSPSSGRQETQYF.

The V call is TRBV3-1, the J call TRBJ2-3; the D is unclear. V was trimmed by 0 bases and J by 2 bases, leaving 9 bases between them. The CDR3 covers 15 residues. Germline assignment: CDR1 LGHDT and CDR2 YNNKEL (reference sequence). The CDR3 region is CASSQDHHLTDTQYF. Here the CDR3 DNA reads TGTGCCAGCAGCCAAGATCACCATCTCACAGATACGCAGTATTTT.

This chain connects TRBV10-3 to TRBJ2-1, with TRBD2 identical over 10 bases. V shed 0 bases, J shed 0 bases, and the junction held 2 bases outside the gene matches. This CDR3 contains 17 residues. Per the germline V gene, CDR1 is ENHRY and CDR2 is SYGVKD. CDR3 sequence reads: CAISESLAGVSYNEQFF. The CDR3 DNA is TGTGCCATCAGTGAGTCCCTAGCGGGGGTCTCCTACAATGAGCAGTTCTTC.

The chain combines TRBV7-2 with TRBJ2-5, with 9 bases aligning to TRBD2. Germline assignment: CDR1 SGHTA and CDR2 FQGNSA. The trim removed 1 base at V and 2 bases at J, leaving 5 bases unmatched. This CDR3 spans 16 amino acids. CDR3 coding DNA: TGTGCCAGCAGCTTAGGTTTTAGCGGGGGACAAGAGACCCAGTACTTC. Translation: CASSLGFSGGQETQYF.

This chain connects TRBV7-2 to TRBJ1-5, with D unclear. The V end was cut by 1 base, the J end by 4 bases, with 14 bases between. Germline lookup yields CDR1 SGHTA and CDR2 FQGNSA. The CDR3 is made up of 16 amino acids. The CDR3 DNA sequence: TGTGCCAGCAGCTTAGTTGGGCCAAAAATAAATCAGCCCCAGCATTTT. Its protein product is CASSLVGPKINQPQHF. Full variable domain (missing parts from reference TRBV7-2 and TRBJ1-5): GAGVSQSPSNKVTEKGKDVELRCDPISGHTALYWYRQSLGQGLEFLIYFQGNSAPDKSGLPSDRFSAERTGGSVSTLTIQRTQQEDSAVYLCASSLVGPKINQPQHFGDGTRLSIL.

This clonotype has just a few counts. The chain uses TRBV9 and TRBJ1-2; 10 positions agree with TRBD1. Germline V gene sequence: CDR1 SGDLS, CDR2 YYNGEE. The CDR3 extends over 14 amino acids. Losses at the gene ends were 3 bases for V and 6 bases for J; bases not matched to a gene: 5. CDR3 residues: CASSARQGANGYTF. The CDR3 bases are TGTGCCAGCAGCGCGCGACAGGGGGCGAATGGCTACACCTTC.

This clonotype was counted a few times. The chain employs TRBV29-1 and TRBJ2-5, with a possible D match to TRBD1 (6 bases). Per germline, CDR1 SQVTM and CDR2 ANQGSEA. V gave up 1 base and J gave up 9 bases, with 18 bases separating them. This CDR3 is built from 14 residues. The CDR3 nucleotides are TGCAGCGTTGAAGCTCCCAAACAGGGATTCTCCCAGTACTTC. This codes for CSVEAPKQGFSQYF.